The 5 T cell receptor beta chains reported below all come from one sample, sequenced in a study of regulatory T cells in long-lasting Graves disease. As to time point: persistent/refractory GD, antithyroid drugs over 5 years with positive TRAb. Extracted PBMC RNA gave rise to the TCR library. Arm-PCR of CDR3 regions and iRepertoire HTBI primers were used to build TCR beta libraries. Each CDR3 protein gets one entry after TCRdb re-called the multiplex PCR reads with MiXCR. The sample consists of 600,000 to 800,000 distinct CDR3 sequences, 30% of them appearing once. The sequencing here drew on peripheral blood mononuclear cells (PBMCs), taken when the disease was refractory, from a patient treated with antithyroid drugs. The origin of the receptors is a female donor with Graves disease.

The V gene is TRBV28, the J gene TRBJ1-1; D gene ambiguous. V was cut by 7 bases and J by 1 base, with 10 bases left in between. The CDR3 extends over 13 amino acids. CDR1 and CDR2 from the germline V gene are MDHEN and SYDVKM. DNA of the CDR3: TGTGCCAGCAAAGGATATGCGAACACTGAAGCTTTCTTT. Its translation is CASKGYANTEAFF.

This clonotype was seen a few times. The chain employs TRBV11-2 and TRBJ1-5; D is unresolved. In germline, CDR1 is SGHAT, CDR2 FQNNGV. This CDR3 region has 13 residues. The germline V and J ends were trimmed by 5 bases and 5 bases, with 10 bases remaining between them. The CDR3 bases are TGTGCCAGCAGCCCGGATGCTGATCAGCCCCAGCATTTT. Translating gives CASSPDADQPQHF.

The DNA for the CDR3 is TGTGCCAGCAGTCCGGGGCAGGCCTATAATTCACCCCTCCACTTT. It encodes CASSPGQAYNSPLHF. V is TRBV6-1 and J is TRBJ1-6; D may be TRBD1 (5 bases). The CDR3 extends over 15 amino acids. Germline V gene sequence: CDR1 MNHNS, CDR2 SASEGT. V was clipped by 5 bases and J by 2 bases, with 10 bases between them.

The sample holds a few counts of this clonotype. This rearrangement joins TRBV2 to TRBJ2-7; D might be TRBD1 (5 bases). The CDR3 is 14 residues long. Trimming took 6 bases from V and 5 from J, leaving 17 bases between them. Germline V gives CDR1 SNHLY, CDR2 FYNNEI. DNA of the CDR3: TGTGCCAGCAGACGCTTGCAGGGCCCCGACGAGCAGTACTTC. This sequence encodes CASRRLQGPDEQYF.

This clonotype was found many times. V and J are TRBV28 and TRBJ1-4, with no clear D. V was pared by 3 bases and J by 1 base, with 6 bases between. Germline assignment: CDR1 MDHEN and CDR2 SYDVKM. The CDR3 is 14 residues long. The CDR3 region has the DNA TGTGCCAGCAGTTTCGGAAGAACTAATGAAAAACTGTTTTTT. It yields the protein CASSFGRTNEKLFF.